What follows are 7 T cell receptor beta chains derived from one specimen sequenced in a study of CD8 T cells in Susac syndrome. Reverse transcription of roughly 0.5 to 1 ug RNA was performed with random hexamers. TCRdb reprocessed the immunoSEQ multiplex PCR reads via MiXCR and lists one record per CDR3 protein. This sample has about 180,000 distinct CDR3 sequences; around 94% occur once, and the top ten carry 0.085% to 0.1%. The specimen was CD4+ T cells from PBMCs. The receptors here all came from a human donor with Susac syndrome.

The J gene is TRBJ2-3, the V gene TRBV20-1, with 15 bases fitting TRBD2. The germline CDR1 and CDR2 sequences are DFQATT and SNEGSKA (reference sequence). CDR3 length: 15 amino acids. Trimming at V came to 6 bases and at J to 6 bases, leaving 7 bases not matched to a gene. CDR3 residues: CSASLGLAGGDTQYF. CDR3 bases: TGCAGTGCGAGCCTAGGACTAGCGGGGGGGGATACGCAGTATTTT.

This chain joins TRBV7-2 and TRBJ1-2, with a weak D call TRBD1 (6 bases). Germline V gene data show CDR1 as SGHTA and CDR2 as FQGNSA. The V and J ends lost 5 bases and 4 bases respectively, with 14 bases between them. The CDR3 consists of 14 residues. CDR3 protein: CASSNSQGSYGYTF. The CDR3 DNA follows: TGTGCCAGCAGCAATTCTCAGGGGTCCTATGGCTACACCTTC.

The genes are TRBV6-2 or TRBV6-3 and TRBJ2-1, with 7 bases lining up with TRBD1. Germline V gives CDR1 MNHEY, CDR2 SVGEGT. The V gene end was trimmed by 6 bases and the J gene end by 16 bases; junction bases not matched to a gene: 12. This CDR3 has 12 amino acids. CDR3 DNA sequence: TGTGCCAGCAGCCTCCGGGACAGCCTTGTCTTCTTC. Encoded protein: CASSLRDSLVFF.

The chain couples TRBV20-1 to TRBJ1-2, with 8 bases identical to TRBD1. This CDR3 spans 15 amino acids. The germline V gene has CDR1 DFQATT and CDR2 SNEGSKA (reference sequence). Losses at the gene ends were 6 bases for V and 7 bases for J; bases not matched to a gene: 16. The CDR3 region is CSAPSADRVLGGYTF. In nucleotides, the CDR3 is TGCAGTGCCCCGTCCGCGGACAGGGTGTTAGGTGGCTACACCTTC.

V is TRBV5-1 and J is TRBJ2-3, with 9 bases fitting TRBD2. The germline V gene has CDR1 SGHRS and CDR2 YFSETQ. The CDR3 runs to 19 residues. The trim removed 4 bases at V and 2 bases at J, leaving 17 bases unmatched. The CDR3 protein is CASSRGQRGAQGPTDTQYF. In nucleotides, the CDR3 is TGCGCCAGCAGCCGCGGACAGCGGGGGGCACAGGGTCCCACAGATACGCAGTATTTT.

The genes are TRBV30 and TRBJ1-1; D unclear. This CDR3 has 13 residues. CDR1 and CDR2 (germline): GTSNPN, SVGIG (reference sequence). The V end was cut by 0 bases, the J end by 1 base, with 6 bases between. This CDR3 reads CAWSVSKNTEAFF. The CDR3 DNA reads TGTGCCTGGAGTGTTAGTAAGAACACTGAAGCTTTCTTT.

The chain links TRBV7-2 to TRBJ1-2, with D unresolved. V was clipped by 1 base and J by 4 bases, with 16 bases between them. The CDR3 runs to 16 residues. The germline V gene encodes CDR1 SGHTA and CDR2 FQGNSA. CDR3 amino acids: CASSLGRSVSPYGYTF. The DNA of the CDR3 is TGTGCCAGCAGCTTAGGAAGATCCGTCAGCCCCTATGGCTACACCTTC.